One sample yielded the 20 T cell receptor beta chains listed below, sequenced in a study of OX40 agonist ivuxolimab in advanced cancers. Measured with immunoSEQ multiplex PCR; TCRdb has only the in-frame clones, and not every one. The table has tens of thousands of clones, about 83% seen once. Here the sequenced sample was CD4+ or CD8+ T cells sorted from blood, taken in a trial of the OX40 agonist ivuxolimab. All receptors derive from an adult with an advanced solid tumor such as melanoma, head and neck, liver or kidney cancer.

The gene calls are TRBV6-5 and TRBJ1-4, with TRBD1 matching over 8 bases. Germline-derived CDR1 and CDR2 are MNHEY and SVGAGI. CDR3 length equals 14 residues. V lost 4 bases and J lost 4; bases outside the gene matches: 2. CDR3 loop: CASSWGQDNEKLFF. In nucleotides, the CDR3 is TGTGCCAGCAGTTGGGGACAGGATAATGAAAAACTGTTTTTT.

This rearrangement joins TRBV10-3 to TRBJ2-1, with TRBD1 matching over 7 bases. The CDR3 is 15 amino acids. Germline V lookup: CDR1 ENHRY, CDR2 SYGVKD. Trimming at V came to 4 bases and at J to 0 bases, leaving 3 bases not matched to a gene. The CDR3 DNA reads TGTGCCATCAGTGCGACAGGGAGCTCCTACAATGAGCAGTTCTTC. The encoded protein is CAISATGSSYNEQFF.

J is TRBJ2-2 and V is TRBV9, with D maybe TRBD2 (5 bases). This CDR3 spans 13 amino acids. Germline V CDR1 and CDR2: SGDLS, YYNGEE. The V end lost 2 bases, the J end lost 5 bases, and 7 bases lay between the germline ends. Here the CDR3 DNA reads TGTGCCAGCAGCGTCCGCGGGACCGGGGAGCTGTTTTTT. Translated: CASSVRGTGELFF. The entire variable domain, with the rest obtained from reference TRBV9 and TRBJ2-2, is as follows: DSGVTQTPKHLITATGQRVTLRCSPRSGDLSVYWYQQSLDQGLQFLIQYYNGEERAKGNILERFSAQQFPDLHSELNLSSLELGDSALYFCASSVRGTGELFFGEGSRLTVL.

The chain has TRBV10-3 and TRBJ2-1; 9 positions agree with TRBD2. The trim removed 2 bases at V and 7 bases at J, leaving 0 bases unmatched. In germline, CDR1 is ENHRY, CDR2 SYGVKD. This CDR3 is built from 13 residues. CDR3 sequence (DNA): TGTGCCATCAGTGAGCTAGCGGGAAATGAGCAGTTCTTC. Its protein product is CAISELAGNEQFF.

This clone showed up just once. The chain employs TRBV5-1 and TRBJ2-7; D is ambiguous. Germline-derived CDR1 and CDR2 are SGHRS and YFSETQ. Trimming stripped 0 bases from V and 3 bases from J, with 13 bases between. The CDR3 loop spans 15 amino acids. The CDR3 reads CASSLEVPSGYEQYF. CDR3 nucleotide sequence: TGCGCCAGCAGCTTGGAAGTCCCGAGTGGCTACGAGCAGTACTTC.

The J gene is TRBJ2-1, the V gene TRBV7-2; D may be TRBD1 or TRBD2 (6 bases each). Germline CDR1 reads SGHTA; CDR2 reads FQGNSA. This CDR3 has 14 residues. Trimming removed 4 bases at V and 7 bases at J, with 14 bases between. CDR3 in DNA: TGTGCCAGCAGCTCCCCAGGGGCGGGGAATGAGCAGTTCTTC. Protein sequence: CASSSPGAGNEQFF.

The chain combines TRBV15 with TRBJ2-2, with 7 bases fitting TRBD1. The length of the CDR3 is 15 residues. Germline CDR1 and CDR2: LNHNV and YYDKDF (reference sequence). The V segment lost 8 bases and the J segment 6 bases; nucleotides outside the gene matches: 12. The CDR3 region has the DNA TGTGCCACCTCGACGCACACAGGGGTCGCCGGGGAGCTGTTTTTT. Protein: CATSTHTGVAGELFF.

This clone occurred once. The chain is built from TRBV5-4 and TRBJ1-1; no definite D call. Germline assignment: CDR1 SGHNT and CDR2 YYREEE (reference sequence). This CDR3 region has 13 residues. V was cut by 5 bases and J by 1 base, with 9 bases left in between. CDR3 DNA sequence: TGTGCCAGCAGTTCCCTAGGGAACACTGAAGCTTTCTTT. Its protein product is CASSSLGNTEAFF. The entire variable domain, with the rest obtained from reference TRBV5-4 and TRBJ1-1, is as follows: ETGVTQSPTHLIKTRGQQVTLRCSSQSGHNTVSWYQQALGQGPQFIFQYYREEENGRGNFPPRFSGLQFPNYSSELNVNALELDDSALYLCASSSLGNTEAFFGQGTRLTVV.

This chain uses TRBV29-1 with TRBJ2-1; 13 nucleotides match TRBD2. The ends lost 7 bases at V and 8 bases at J; junction bases unmatched: 2. The CDR3 loop spans 12 amino acids. Germline CDR1 SQVTM, CDR2 ANQGSEA. The CDR3 DNA sequence: TGCAGCGGGGGACTAGCGGGATATGAGCAGTTCTTC. It yields the protein CSGGLAGYEQFF.

This clone was seen a few times. The V gene is TRBV7-6, the J gene TRBJ2-2; no definite D call. Trimming stripped 5 bases from V and 1 base from J, with 8 bases between. The CDR3 extends over 14 amino acids. Per the germline V gene, CDR1 is SGHVS and CDR2 is FNYEAQ. This CDR3 reads CASSPGQNTGELFF. The CDR3 nucleotides read TGTGCCAGCAGCCCTGGGCAGAACACCGGGGAGCTGTTTTTT.

The chain recombines TRBV7-6 with TRBJ1-3; D is undetermined. This CDR3 has 22 amino acids. Between the trimmed V and J ends, which lost 1 base and 0 bases, there was a span of 28 bases. In germline, CDR1 is SGHVS, CDR2 FNYEAQ. The CDR3 protein is CASSLDGRLSLSTPISGNTIYF. The CDR3 region has the DNA TGTGCCAGCAGCTTAGACGGGAGACTGTCTCTATCTACCCCTATCTCTGGAAACACCATATATTTT.

The V and J genes are TRBV28 and TRBJ2-1; 8 nucleotides align to TRBD2. V lost 3 bases and J lost 8; bases outside the gene matches: 9. CDR3 length: 15 amino acids. From germline, CDR1 is MDHEN and CDR2 SYDVKM. As DNA, the CDR3 is TGTGCCAGCAGTTTCGTAACTAGCGGAGGGGATGAGCAGTTCTTC. Encoded protein: CASSFVTSGGDEQFF.

The V call is TRBV10-3, the J call TRBJ2-7, with 7 positions matching TRBD1. V gave up 4 bases and J gave up 1 base; unmatched junction bases: 4. The CDR3 is made up of 14 amino acids. Germline-derived CDR1 and CDR2 are ENHRY and SYGVKD. The CDR3 loop reads CAISVTGKSYEQYF. For the CDR3, the DNA is TGTGCCATCAGTGTGACAGGGAAATCCTACGAGCAGTACTTC.

There are a few counts of this clone. The chain employs TRBV27 and TRBJ2-2; D gene unclear. The CDR3 runs to 12 residues. Germline CDR1 and CDR2: MNHEY and SMNVEV (reference sequence). V lost 1 base and J 3 bases, leaving 0 bases between the germline ends. As DNA, the CDR3 is TGTGCCAGCAGTTTATACACCGGGGAGCTGTTTTTT. It codes for CASSLYTGELFF.

The DNA of the CDR3 is TGCGCCAGCAGCTTGGAGACGGGGGTCGCAGATACGCAGTATTTT. It encodes CASSLETGVADTQYF. The chain recombines TRBV5-1 with TRBJ2-3, with TRBD2 as a possible D gene (6 bases). Trimming stripped 0 bases from V and 4 bases from J, with 12 bases between. In germline, CDR1 is SGHRS, CDR2 YFSETQ. This CDR3 region has 15 residues.

CDR3 bases: TGTGCCAGCAGCTTAACAGGGCCTTCTTCCTACGAGCAGTACTTC. Translating gives CASSLTGPSSYEQYF. The chain uses TRBV7-9 and TRBJ2-7; tentatively, D is TRBD1 (6 bases). Per the germline V gene, CDR1 is SEHNR and CDR2 is FQNEAQ (reference sequence). The CDR3 is made up of 15 amino acids. The V end lost 2 bases, the J end lost 1 base, and 12 bases lay between the germline ends.

CDR3 coding DNA: TGTGCCAGCAGTGATGAGGGAGGGCCAATAATGTACCAAGAGACCCAGTACTTC. Its protein is CASSDEGGPIMYQETQYF. V and J are TRBV2 and TRBJ2-5; 7 bases agree with TRBD2. This CDR3 region has 18 residues. V gave up 3 bases and J gave up 0 bases; unmatched junction bases: 13. Per the germline V gene, CDR1 is SNHLY and CDR2 is FYNNEI.

The chain couples TRBV7-9 to TRBJ2-5; 8 bases are a match to TRBD2. After removal of 5 bases from V and 5 bases from J, the junction contained 7 bases not matched to a gene. Germline-derived CDR1 and CDR2 are SEHNR and FQNEAQ (reference sequence). This CDR3 spans 14 amino acids. The CDR3 region is CASSPTGGRETQYF. The CDR3 bases are TGTGCCAGCAGCCCGACGGGAGGGAGGGAGACCCAGTACTTC.

The chain carries TRBV6-4 and TRBJ2-6; 7 bases match TRBD1. Germline-derived CDR1 and CDR2 are MRHNA and SNTAGT. Germline trimming cut 3 bases from V and 2 bases from J; bases unmatched to any gene: 4. This CDR3 is 16 amino acids long. The CDR3 spells CASSETTGAGANVLTF. CDR3 in DNA: TGTGCCAGCAGTGAAACTACAGGGGCTGGGGCCAACGTCCTGACTTTC.

The V gene is TRBV6-5, the J gene TRBJ2-2; perhaps TRBD1 as D (5 bases). Germline CDR1 and CDR2: MNHEY and SVGAGI. The CDR3 has 12 residues. V dropped 8 bases and J dropped 1 base, with 5 bases sitting between them. The CDR3 loop reads CASGQNTGELFF. The CDR3 nucleotides read TGTGCCAGCGGACAGAACACCGGGGAGCTGTTTTTT.